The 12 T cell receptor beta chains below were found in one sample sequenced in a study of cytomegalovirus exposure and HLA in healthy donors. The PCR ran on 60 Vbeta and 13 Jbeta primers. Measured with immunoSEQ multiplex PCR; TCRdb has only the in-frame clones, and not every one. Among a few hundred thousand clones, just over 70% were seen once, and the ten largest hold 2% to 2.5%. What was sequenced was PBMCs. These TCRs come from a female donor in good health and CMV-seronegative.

CDR3 protein: CAITPAGEYNEQFF. The DNA for the CDR3 is TGTGCCATCACCCCCGCGGGGGAATACAATGAGCAGTTCTTC. V usage is TRBV10-3 and J usage is TRBJ2-1; 7 bases fit TRBD2. Germline V gene lookup returns CDR1 ENHRY and CDR2 SYGVKD. V lost 7 bases to trimming and J lost 4 bases; unmatched junction nucleotides: 7. This CDR3 contains 14 residues.

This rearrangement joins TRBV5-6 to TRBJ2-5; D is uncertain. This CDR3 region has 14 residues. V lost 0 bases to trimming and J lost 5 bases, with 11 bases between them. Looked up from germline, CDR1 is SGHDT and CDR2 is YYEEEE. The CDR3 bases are TGTGCCAGCAGCTTGGGACTCCACGGGGAGACCCAGTACTTC. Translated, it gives CASSLGLHGETQYF.

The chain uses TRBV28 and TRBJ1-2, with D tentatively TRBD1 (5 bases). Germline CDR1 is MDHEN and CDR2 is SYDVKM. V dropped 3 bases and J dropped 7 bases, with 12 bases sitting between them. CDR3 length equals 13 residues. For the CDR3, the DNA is TGTGCCAGCAGTTTGGGGGGGGTAGGTGGCTACACCTTC. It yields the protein CASSLGGVGGYTF.

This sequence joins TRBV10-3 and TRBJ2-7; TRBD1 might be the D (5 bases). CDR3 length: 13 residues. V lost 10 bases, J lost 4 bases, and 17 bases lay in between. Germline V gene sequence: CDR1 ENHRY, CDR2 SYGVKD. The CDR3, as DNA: TGTGCCACCAGCCCAGGGTCCCGGTACGAGCAGTACTTC. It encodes CATSPGSRYEQYF.

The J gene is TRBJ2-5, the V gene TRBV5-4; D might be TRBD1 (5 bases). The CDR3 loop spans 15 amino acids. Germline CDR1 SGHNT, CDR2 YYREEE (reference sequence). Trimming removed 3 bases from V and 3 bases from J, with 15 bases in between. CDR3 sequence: CASSSPGRKEETQYF. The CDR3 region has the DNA TGTGCCAGCAGCTCGCCAGGGCGTAAAGAAGAGACCCAGTACTTC.

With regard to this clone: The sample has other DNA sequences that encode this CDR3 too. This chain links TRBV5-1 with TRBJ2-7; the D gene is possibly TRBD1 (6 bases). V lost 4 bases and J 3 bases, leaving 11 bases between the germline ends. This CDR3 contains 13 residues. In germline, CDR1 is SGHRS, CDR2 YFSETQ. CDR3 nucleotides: TGCGCCAGCAGCCTGGAAGGGGGCTACGAGCAGTACTTC. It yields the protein CASSLEGGYEQYF.

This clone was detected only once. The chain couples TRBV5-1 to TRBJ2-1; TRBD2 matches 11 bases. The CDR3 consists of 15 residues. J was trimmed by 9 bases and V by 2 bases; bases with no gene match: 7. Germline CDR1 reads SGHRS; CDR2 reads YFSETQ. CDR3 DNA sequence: TGCGCCAGCAGCTTCACTAGCGGGAGCGACGGTGAGCAGTTCTTC. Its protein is CASSFTSGSDGEQFF.

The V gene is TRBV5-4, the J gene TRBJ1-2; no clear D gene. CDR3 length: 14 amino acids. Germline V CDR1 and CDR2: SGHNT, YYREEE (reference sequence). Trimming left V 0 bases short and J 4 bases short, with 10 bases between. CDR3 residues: CASSLGQASYGYTF. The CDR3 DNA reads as TGTGCCAGCAGCTTGGGGCAGGCGAGCTATGGCTACACCTTC.

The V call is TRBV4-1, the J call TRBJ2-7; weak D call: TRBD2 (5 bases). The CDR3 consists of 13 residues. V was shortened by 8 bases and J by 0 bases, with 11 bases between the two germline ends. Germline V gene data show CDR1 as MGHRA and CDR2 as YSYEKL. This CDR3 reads CASSPGSSYEQYF. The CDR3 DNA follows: TGCGCCAGCTCGCCGGGATCCTCCTACGAGCAGTACTTC.

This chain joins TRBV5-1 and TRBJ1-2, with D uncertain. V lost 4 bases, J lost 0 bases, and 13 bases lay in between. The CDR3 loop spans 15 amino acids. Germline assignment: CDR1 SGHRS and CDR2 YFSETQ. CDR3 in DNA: TGCGCCAGCAGCGGCCAAGGAGGGCCTAACTATGGCTACACCTTC. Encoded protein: CASSGQGGPNYGYTF.

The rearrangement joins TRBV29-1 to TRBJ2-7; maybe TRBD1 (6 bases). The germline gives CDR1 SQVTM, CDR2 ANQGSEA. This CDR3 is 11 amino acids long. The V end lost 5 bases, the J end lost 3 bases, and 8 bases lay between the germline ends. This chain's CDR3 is CSVQDSYEQYF. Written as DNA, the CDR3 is TGCAGCGTTCAGGACAGCTACGAGCAGTACTTC.

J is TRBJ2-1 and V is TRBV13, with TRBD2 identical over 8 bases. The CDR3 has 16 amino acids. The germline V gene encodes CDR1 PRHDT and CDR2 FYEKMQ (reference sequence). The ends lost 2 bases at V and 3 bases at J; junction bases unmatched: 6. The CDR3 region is CASSLKVSGSYNEQFF. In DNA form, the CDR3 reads TGTGCCAGCAGCTTAAAGGTCAGCGGGAGCTACAATGAGCAGTTCTTC.